This T cell receptor beta chain comes out of a study of response to subunit inactivated influenza vaccine. Study-wide findings and caveats: A suggestion made by the authors is that each seasonal influenza vaccination recruits few new T cells.

Note on this clonotype: Its specificity is not known.

The CDR3 consists of 15 residues. The ends lost 5 bases at V and 6 bases at J; junction bases unmatched: 6. The V gene's germline CDR1 is SGHTA and CDR2 FQGNSA. TCRdb passed the RT-PCR reads through MiXCR, listing each CDR3 protein once. In the table there are more than 400,000 distinct CDR3 sequences, 6.5% to 8% of which are singletons. The origin of this receptor is a man between 50 and 70 years old who received an inactivated influenza vaccine. This chain connects TRBV7-2 to TRBJ1-6; 8 bases are shared with TRBD1. This specimen was PBMCs from blood, taken less than 30 months after vaccination. In DNA form, the CDR3 reads TGTGCCAGCAGCCAGTTCACAGGGGGTAATTCACCCCTCCACTTT. This gives the protein CASSQFTGGNSPLHF. Full variable domain (remainder filled in from reference TRBV7-2 and TRBJ1-6): GAGVSQSPSNKVTEKGKDVELRCDPISGHTALYWYRQSLGQGLEFLIYFQGNSAPDKSGLPSDRFSAERTGGSVSTLTIQRTQQEDSAVYLCASSQFTGGNSPLHFGNGTRLTVT.